These 13 T cell receptor beta chains share one sample of origin, sequenced in a study of CD8+CD57+ T cells in acquired aplastic anemia. Whoever was chosen for sequencing had shown CD8+CD57+ cell expansion by flow cytometry. Genomic DNA templated the TCR beta VDJ and CDR3 profiling. TCRdb independently ran MiXCR on the reads; one entry per CDR3 protein. Of around 200,000 distinct CDR3 sequences in the sample, almost 50% were seen once. Sequencing was done on a sample of sorted CD4+, CD8+, or CD8+CD57+ T cells (not recorded which) from PBMCs. These receptor sequences come from a human donor with aplastic anemia.

The table lists this clonotype with a few counts. This sequence joins TRBV24-1 and TRBJ2-1; tentatively, D is TRBD2 (6 bases). Germline V CDR1 and CDR2: KGHDR, SFDVKD. The CDR3 length is 12 residues. V lost 1 base and J 12 bases, leaving 9 bases between the germline ends. DNA for the CDR3: TGTGCCACCAGTGATTTTAGCGGTAGGCAGTTCTTC. Translation: CATSDFSGRQFF.

This clonotype was seen a few times. The V and J genes are TRBV2 and TRBJ2-5, with D tentatively TRBD2 (6 bases). V was pared by 4 bases and J by 5 bases, with 11 bases between. CDR1 is SNHLY, CDR2 FYNNEI, per germline. This CDR3 has 13 amino acids. In nucleotides, the CDR3 is TGTGCCAGCAGTGTGGGTGCGGGGGAGACCCAGTACTTC. Its translation is CASSVGAGETQYF.

This clonotype was observed many times. This sequence joins TRBV5-1 and TRBJ2-2; 8 bases fit TRBD1. Germline trimming cut 4 bases from V and 3 bases from J; bases unmatched to any gene: 5. In germline, CDR1 is SGHRS, CDR2 YFSETQ. This CDR3 comprises 15 residues. The CDR3 here is CASSRMTGDTGELFF. For the CDR3, the DNA is TGCGCCAGCAGCCGAATGACAGGGGACACCGGGGAGCTGTTTTTT.

This clonotype has only a few counts. V is TRBV7-8 and J is TRBJ2-5; 7 nucleotides align to TRBD1. This CDR3 has 14 amino acids. Per germline, CDR1 SGHVS and CDR2 FQNEAQ. The V and J ends lost 5 bases and 0 bases, in that order; junction bases with no gene match: 3. CDR3 nucleotide sequence: TGTGCCAGCAGCCGAGGGGGCAACCAAGAGACCCAGTACTTC. Protein product: CASSRGGNQETQYF.

In its sample, this clonotype was seen once. This chain joins TRBV7-9 and TRBJ1-6; D call uncertain. Trimming took off 1 base at V and 12 bases at J, with 7 bases between the two ends. There are 12 residues in the CDR3. Looked up from germline, CDR1 is SEHNR and CDR2 is FQNEAQ (reference sequence). CDR3 in DNA: TGTGCCAGCAGCTTAGTCCTTGGACCCCTCCACTTT. It is translated as CASSLVLGPLHF. The full variable domain, in which reference TRBV7-9 and TRBJ1-6 provide the parts outside the CDR3, is DTGVSQNPRHKITKRGQNVTFRCDPISEHNRLYWYRQTLGQGPEFLTYFQNEAQLEKSRLLSDRFSAERPKGSFSTLEIQRTEQGDSAMYLCASSLVLGPLHFGNGTRLTVT.

This clonotype was recorded a few times. CDR3 bases: TGTGCCAGCAGCAAGGACGGGAAAGAGACCCAGTACTTC. Residues: CASSKDGKETQYF. The rearrangement links TRBV5-4 to TRBJ2-5; D might be TRBD2 (5 bases). Trimming shortened V by 4 bases and J by 3 bases, and 10 bases separated the two germline ends. Germline lookup yields CDR1 SGHNT and CDR2 YYREEE (reference sequence). This CDR3 comprises 13 residues.

This clonotype appeared many times. The chain uses TRBV6-1 and TRBJ1-6; D remains unclear. The CDR3 is 14 amino acids. The V gene lost 7 bases and the J gene lost 10 bases, with 17 bases spanning the gap. Germline assignment: CDR1 MNHNS and CDR2 SASEGT. CDR3 residues: CASTVPTGASPLHF. The CDR3 DNA reads as TGTGCCAGCACGGTTCCGACCGGTGCATCACCCCTCCACTTT.

The chain has TRBV10-3 and TRBJ2-7; 14 bases agree with TRBD2. Germline CDR1 is ENHRY and CDR2 is SYGVKD. J was trimmed by 7 bases and V by 10 bases; bases with no gene match: 15. The CDR3 totals 16 residues. Written as DNA, the CDR3 is TGTGCCAGCAGATTAGGACTAGCGGGGGGAAAATTTGAGCAGTACTTC. It yields the protein CASRLGLAGGKFEQYF.

The sample holds many counts of this clonotype. J is TRBJ2-1 and V is TRBV11-2; TRBD2 matches at 12 bases. The ends lost 5 bases at V and 8 bases at J; junction bases unmatched: 10. Germline loops: CDR1 SGHAT, CDR2 FQNNGV. The length of the CDR3 is 16 residues. CDR3 nucleotide sequence: TGTGCCAGCAGCCCTAGCGGGGGGGCCGGGAACCATGAGCAGTTCTTC. Protein sequence: CASSPSGGAGNHEQFF.

A word on this clonotype: Sequence at one end of the junction differs from germline and may be a read error. The CDR3 region has the DNA TGTGCCAGAAGCTTAGGGACAGCTTCCTACGAGCAGTACTTC. It codes for CARSLGTASYEQYF. The chain uses TRBV7-8 and TRBJ2-7; 7 bases are a match to TRBD1. CDR3 length equals 14 residues. Germline lookup yields CDR1 SGHVS and CDR2 FQNEAQ.

The V gene is TRBV27, the J gene TRBJ2-6, with TRBD2 identical over 14 bases. Looked up from germline, CDR1 is MNHEY and CDR2 is SMNVEV (reference sequence). With V trimmed by 3 bases and J by 4 bases, 14 bases remained unmatched. CDR3 length: 21 amino acids. The CDR3 coding sequence is TGTGCCAGCAGTTTCTCCACGGGACTAGCGGGAGAGAGGAGCGGGGCCAACGTCCTGACTTTC. Protein: CASSFSTGLAGERSGANVLTF.

V usage is TRBV7-9 and J usage is TRBJ2-7, with 8 bases lining up with TRBD1. With V trimmed by 5 bases and J by 6 bases, 6 bases remained unmatched. Germline CDR1 reads SEHNR; CDR2 reads FQNEAQ (reference sequence). This CDR3 has 13 residues. The CDR3, as DNA: TGTGCCAGCAGCCAGACAGGGGCATCCGAGCAGTACTTC. The encoded protein is CASSQTGASEQYF.

This chain joins TRBV7-2 and TRBJ1-2, with 7 bases identical to TRBD1. The germline V gene has CDR1 SGHTA and CDR2 FQGNSA. The V gene end was trimmed by 4 bases and the J gene end by 8 bases; junction bases not matched to a gene: 13. The CDR3 runs to 15 residues. CDR3 nucleotides: TGTGCCAGCAGCTCCGAGACCCTTGCAGGGGGGGGCTACACCTTC. It is translated as CASSSETLAGGGYTF.